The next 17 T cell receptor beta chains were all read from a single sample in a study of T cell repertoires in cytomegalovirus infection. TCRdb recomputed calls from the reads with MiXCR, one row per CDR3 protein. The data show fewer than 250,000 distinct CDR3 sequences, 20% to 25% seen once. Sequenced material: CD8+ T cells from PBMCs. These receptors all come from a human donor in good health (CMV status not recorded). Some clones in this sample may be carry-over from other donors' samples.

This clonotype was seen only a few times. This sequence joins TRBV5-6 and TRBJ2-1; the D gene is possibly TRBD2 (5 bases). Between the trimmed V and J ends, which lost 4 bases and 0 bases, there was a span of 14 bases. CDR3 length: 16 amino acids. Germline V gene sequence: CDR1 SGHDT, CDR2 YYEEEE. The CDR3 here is CASSRRESSSYNEQFF. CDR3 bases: TGTGCCAGCAGCCGAAGGGAGTCGAGCTCCTACAATGAGCAGTTCTTC.

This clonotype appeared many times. As DNA, the CDR3 is TGTGCCAGCAGCTTAGGGACAGGGGGAAAGGGAAATGAGCAGTTCTTC. Protein: CASSLGTGGKGNEQFF. The chain carries TRBV7-8 and TRBJ2-1; 10 bases match TRBD1. After removal of 1 base from V and 7 bases from J, the junction contained 7 bases not matched to a gene. The CDR3 runs to 16 residues. Germline loops: CDR1 SGHVS, CDR2 FQNEAQ.

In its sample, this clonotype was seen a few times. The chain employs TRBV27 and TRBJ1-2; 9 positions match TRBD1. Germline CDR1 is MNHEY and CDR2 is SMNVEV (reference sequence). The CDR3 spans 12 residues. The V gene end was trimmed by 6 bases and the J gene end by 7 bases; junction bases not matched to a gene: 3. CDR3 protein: CASRTGGGGYTF. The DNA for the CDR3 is TGTGCCAGCAGAACAGGGGGCGGTGGCTACACCTTC.

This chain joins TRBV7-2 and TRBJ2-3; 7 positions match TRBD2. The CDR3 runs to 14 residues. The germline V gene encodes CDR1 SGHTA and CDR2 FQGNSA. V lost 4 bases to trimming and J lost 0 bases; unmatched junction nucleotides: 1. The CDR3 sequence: CASSYGGSTDTQYF. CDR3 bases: TGTGCCAGCAGCTACGGGGGGAGCACAGATACGCAGTATTTT.

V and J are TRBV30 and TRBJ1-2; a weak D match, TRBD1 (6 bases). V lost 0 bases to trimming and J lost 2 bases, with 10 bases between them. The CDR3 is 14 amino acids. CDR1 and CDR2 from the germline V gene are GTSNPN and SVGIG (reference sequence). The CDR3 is CAWSVQGNNYGYTF. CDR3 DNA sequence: TGTGCCTGGAGTGTTCAGGGGAACAACTATGGCTACACCTTC.

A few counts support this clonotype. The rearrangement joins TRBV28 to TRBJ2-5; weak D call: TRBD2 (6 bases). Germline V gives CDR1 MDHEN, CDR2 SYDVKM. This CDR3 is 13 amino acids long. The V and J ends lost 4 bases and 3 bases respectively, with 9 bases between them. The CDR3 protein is CASSSRLEETQYF. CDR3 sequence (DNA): TGTGCCAGCAGTTCCCGACTAGAAGAGACCCAGTACTTC. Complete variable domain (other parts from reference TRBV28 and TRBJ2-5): DVKVTQSSRYLVKRTGEKVFLECVQDMDHENMFWYRQDPGLGLRLIYFSYDVKMKEKGDIPEGYSVSREKKERFSLILESASTNQTSMYLCASSSRLEETQYFGPGTRLLVL.

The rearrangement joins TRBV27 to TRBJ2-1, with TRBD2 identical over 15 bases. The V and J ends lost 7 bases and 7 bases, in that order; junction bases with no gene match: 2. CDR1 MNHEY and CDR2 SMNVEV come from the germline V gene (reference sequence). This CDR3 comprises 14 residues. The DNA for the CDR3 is TGTGCCAGCATCGGGACTAGCGGGGGGAATGAGCAGTTCTTC. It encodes CASIGTSGGNEQFF.

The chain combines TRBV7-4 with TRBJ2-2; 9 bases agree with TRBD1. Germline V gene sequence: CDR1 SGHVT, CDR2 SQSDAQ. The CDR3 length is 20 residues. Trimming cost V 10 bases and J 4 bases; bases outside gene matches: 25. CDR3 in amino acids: CANRSPPGQGIFPSTGELFF. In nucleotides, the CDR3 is TGTGCCAACAGATCTCCCCCGGGACAGGGAATTTTTCCGAGCACCGGGGAGCTGTTTTTT.

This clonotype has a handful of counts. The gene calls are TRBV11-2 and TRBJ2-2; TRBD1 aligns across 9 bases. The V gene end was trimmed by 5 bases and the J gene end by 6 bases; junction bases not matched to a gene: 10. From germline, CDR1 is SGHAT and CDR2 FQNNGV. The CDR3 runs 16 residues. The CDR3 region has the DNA TGTGCCAGCAGCCTAAGACAGGGGGTCCGACCCGGGGAGCTGTTTTTT. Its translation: CASSLRQGVRPGELFF.

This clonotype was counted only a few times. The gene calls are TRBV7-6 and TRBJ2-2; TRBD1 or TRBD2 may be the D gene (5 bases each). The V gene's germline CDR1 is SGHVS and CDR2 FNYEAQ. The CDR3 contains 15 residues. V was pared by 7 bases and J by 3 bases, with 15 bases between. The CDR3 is CASNGAVWDTGELFF. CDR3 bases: TGTGCCAGCAACGGGGCTGTCTGGGACACCGGGGAGCTGTTTTTT.

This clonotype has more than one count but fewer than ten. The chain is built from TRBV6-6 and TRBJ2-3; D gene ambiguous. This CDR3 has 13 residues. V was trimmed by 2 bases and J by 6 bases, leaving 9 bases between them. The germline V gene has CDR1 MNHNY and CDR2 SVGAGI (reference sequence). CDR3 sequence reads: CASSYIGLDTQYF. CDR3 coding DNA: TGTGCCAGCAGTTACATAGGCCTGGATACGCAGTATTTT.

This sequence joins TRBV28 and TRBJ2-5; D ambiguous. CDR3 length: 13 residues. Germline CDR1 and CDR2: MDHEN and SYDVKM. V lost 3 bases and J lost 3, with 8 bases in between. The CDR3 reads CASSFPPEETQYF. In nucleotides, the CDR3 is TGTGCCAGCAGTTTCCCCCCCGAAGAGACCCAGTACTTC.

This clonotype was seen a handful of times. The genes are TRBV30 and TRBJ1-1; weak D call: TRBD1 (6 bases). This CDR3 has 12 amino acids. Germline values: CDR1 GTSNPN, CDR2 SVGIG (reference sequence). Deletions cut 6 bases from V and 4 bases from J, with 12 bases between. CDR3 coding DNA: TGTGCCTGTACAGGGATCCGCACTGAAGCTTTCTTT. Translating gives CACTGIRTEAFF.

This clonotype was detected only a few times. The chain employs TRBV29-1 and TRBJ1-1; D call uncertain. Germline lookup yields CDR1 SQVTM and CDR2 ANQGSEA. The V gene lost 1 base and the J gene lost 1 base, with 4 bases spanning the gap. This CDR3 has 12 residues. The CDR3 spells CSVEVQNTEAFF. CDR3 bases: TGCAGCGTTGAAGTTCAGAACACTGAAGCTTTCTTT.

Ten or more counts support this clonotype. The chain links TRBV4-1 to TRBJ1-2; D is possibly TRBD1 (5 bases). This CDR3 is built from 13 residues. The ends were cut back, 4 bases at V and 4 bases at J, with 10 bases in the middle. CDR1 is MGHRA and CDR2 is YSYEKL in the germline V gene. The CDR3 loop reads CASSPGTSYGYTF. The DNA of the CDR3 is TGCGCCAGCAGCCCAGGGACGAGCTATGGCTACACCTTC.

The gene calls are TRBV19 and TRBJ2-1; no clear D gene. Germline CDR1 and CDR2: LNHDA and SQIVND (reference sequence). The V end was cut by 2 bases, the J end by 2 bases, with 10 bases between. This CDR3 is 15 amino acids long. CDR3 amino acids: CASSISVVTYNEQFF. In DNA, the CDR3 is TGTGCCAGTAGTATATCAGTGGTTACCTACAATGAGCAGTTCTTC.

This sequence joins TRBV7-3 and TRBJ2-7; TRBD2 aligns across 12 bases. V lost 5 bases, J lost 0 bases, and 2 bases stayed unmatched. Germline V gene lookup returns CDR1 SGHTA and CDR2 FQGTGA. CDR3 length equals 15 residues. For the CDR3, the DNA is TGTGCCAGCAGCACTAGCGGGGGGAGCTCCTACGAGCAGTACTTC. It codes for CASSTSGGSSYEQYF.